The TCR beta chain described here comes from a study of tumor and adjacent non-tumor tissue in lung cancer. A modified ARM-PCR protocol with three rounds of nested PCR amplified TCRbeta. MiXCR was run by TCRdb on the multiplex PCR reads, yielding one entry per CDR3 protein. The profile covers 60,000 to 80,000 distinct CDR3 sequences, with around 70% appearing a single time and around a quarter taken by the ten largest. The CDR3 is 15 amino acids. Germline CDR1 SGHAT, CDR2 FQNNGV. Trimming removed 2 bases from V and 11 bases from J, with 18 bases in between. The template was RNA from unsorted bulk tissue. Distant lung tissue was collected more than 3 cm away from the tumor edge.

The clonotype originates from a woman aged 50 to 65 with non-small cell lung cancer. Sequencing used distant non-tumor lung tissue. This sequence joins TRBV11-2 and TRBJ1-4; TRBD1 is a possible D gene (6 bases). The CDR3: CASSLTRDIGRKLFF. CDR3 bases: TGTGCCAGCAGCTTAACCCGGGACATTGGGAGGAAACTGTTTTTT.